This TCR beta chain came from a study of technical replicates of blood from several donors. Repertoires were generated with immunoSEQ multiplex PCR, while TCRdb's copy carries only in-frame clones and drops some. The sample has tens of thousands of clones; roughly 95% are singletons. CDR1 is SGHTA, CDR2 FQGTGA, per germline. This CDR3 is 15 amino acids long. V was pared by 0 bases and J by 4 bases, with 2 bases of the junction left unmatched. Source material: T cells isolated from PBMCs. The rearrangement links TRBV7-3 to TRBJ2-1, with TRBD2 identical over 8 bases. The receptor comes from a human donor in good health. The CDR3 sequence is CASSLTSGMYNEQFF. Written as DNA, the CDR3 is TGTGCCAGCAGCTTAACTAGCGGGATGTACAATGAGCAGTTCTTC.